Given below is one T cell receptor beta chain in context. Its antigen is unknown. A sample-barcoded 5' primer and a J-beta primer mix were used in a second PCR of roughly 7 to 12 cycles. Every single cDNA molecule received a tag from a template-switch adaptor with 12 random nucleotides. Via MiXCR, TCRdb re-called the 5' RACE reads, giving one row per CDR3 protein. The sample carries about 1 million distinct CDR3 sequences, under 45% recorded once. The data derive from a study of blood T cells in healthy people across ages. Findings and caveats of the study: Not knowing donor CMV status may have confounded expanded clonotype changes. In older individuals, TCR beta diversity per million T cells was lower, falling roughly linearly with age.

The CDR3 is made up of 14 amino acids. Germline CDR1 is SGHDT and CDR2 is YYEEEE. The sequenced sample was blood. This TCR came from a woman aged 55-70 years in good health. The chain links TRBV5-6 to TRBJ2-1; 10 nucleotides align to TRBD2. The tail of the sequence fits TRBJ2-7 better, so the J call may be wrong. CDR3: CASSLTSGIYEQYF. The CDR3 DNA sequence: TGTGCCAGCAGCTTGACTAGCGGGATCTACGAGCAGTACTTC.